These T cell receptor beta chains were read from a single sample in a study of cytomegalovirus exposure and HLA in healthy donors. Clones were sequenced by immunoSEQ multiplex PCR, and TCRdb holds only the in-frame ones, with some missing. In the table there are 200,000 to 250,000 clones, roughly 89% of which are singletons. What was sequenced was PBMCs. The receptors stem from a woman younger than 30 in good health and CMV-seronegative. CDR3s include the opening cysteine and the closing phenylalanine or tryptophan. Each record gives: J gene, V gene, CDR3 length, clone size, D gene, CDR3 DNA, CDR3 protein. D genes are given only for firm matches. Some rows have no size entry. The others give once, few or many, or a class for an expanded clone.

>TRBJ2-5|TRBV11-2|14|-|-
TGTGCCAGCAGGCGTTTCCGGGACCAAGAGACCCAGTACTTC
CASRRFRDQETQYF
>TRBJ1-2|TRBV9|12|-|-
TGTGCCAGCAGCGTAGATACGGGAGGCTACACCTTC
CASSVDTGGYTF
>TRBJ1-5|TRBV15|14|-|-
TGTGCCACCAGCAGTTCTCAGGGAAGCCAGCCCCAGCATTTT
CATSSSQGSQPQHF
>TRBJ1-1|TRBV7-9|17|-|-
TGTGCCAGCGAGGAGGAGGAACGGGGGTTCGGGAACACTGAAGCTTTCTTT
CASEEEERGFGNTEAFF
>TRBJ2-7|TRBV5-1|18|-|TRBD1
TGCGCCAGCAGCATTGGGACAGCGCCCGAGGGGCTTTCCTACGAGCAGTACTTC
CASSIGTAPEGLSYEQYF
>TRBJ1-4|TRBV27|15|-|TRBD1
TGTGCCAGCAGAAAGGTGGGGACAGGGAATGAAAAACTGTTTTTT
CASRKVGTGNEKLFF
>TRBJ1-6|TRBV27|16|-|-
TGTGCCAGCAGTCTAGTCGGGGGGCCGTATAATTCACCCCTCCACTTT
CASSLVGGPYNSPLHF
>TRBJ2-1|TRBV5-1|16|-|-
TGCGCCAGCAGCCCGGGGGACAGCGGCGGGTACAATGAGCAGTTCTTC
CASSPGDSGGYNEQFF
>TRBJ1-2|TRBV7-9|13|-|-
TGTGCCAGCAGCTCGACAACTAACTATGGCTACACCTTC
CASSSTTNYGYTF
>TRBJ1-3|TRBV4-2|17|-|-
TGTGCCAGCAGCCCTCATCGGGACAATCTTTCTGGAAACACCATATATTTT
CASSPHRDNLSGNTIYF
>TRBJ2-1|TRBV7-2|15|-|TRBD2
TGTGCCAGCAAGGAGGGACTAGCGGCCTACAATGAGCAGTTCTTC
CASKEGLAAYNEQFF
>TRBJ2-3|TRBV11-2|16|-|TRBD2
TGTGCCAGCAGGCAGATAGGACTAGACAGCACAGATACGCAGTATTTT
CASRQIGLDSTDTQYF
>TRBJ2-5|TRBV2|11|-|-
TGTGCCAGCAGCCGAGTAGAGACCCAGTACTTC
CASSRVETQYF
>TRBJ1-1|TRBV7-2|13|-|-
TGTGCCAGTCAAAATTGGGCGAACACTGAAGCTTTCTTT
CASQNWANTEAFF
>TRBJ2-1|TRBV29-1|14|few|-
TGCAGCGCCGACGGGACACTCCACAATGATGAGCAGTTCTTC
CSADGTLHNDEQFF
>TRBJ2-3|TRBV21-1|19|-|-
TGTGCCAGCAGCCACCGGGCGGACATACAAGGTTTATGCACAGATACGCAGTATTTT
CASSHRADIQGLCTDTQYF
>TRBJ1-1|TRBV5-6|12|once|-
TGTGCCAGCAGCTTAGGTCTAGCGGAAGCTTTCTTT
CASSLGLAEAFF
>TRBJ1-1|TRBV10-1|12|-|-
TGCGCCAGCAGTGAAAGGGGCACTGAAGCTTTCTTT
CASSERGTEAFF
>TRBJ2-1|TRBV6-5|14|-|TRBD1
TGTGCCAGCAGTCCGGACAGGGGTTACAATGAGCAGTTCTTC
CASSPDRGYNEQFF
>TRBJ1-5|TRBV6-1|15|once|-
TGTGCCAGCAGTGAGAGATCGGGGAACAATCAGCCCCAGCATTTT
CASSERSGNNQPQHF
>TRBJ2-2|TRBV9|17|-|TRBD1
TGTGCCAGCAGCGTCTTATCTGACAGGGTCGGGGCCGGGGAGCTGTTTTTT
CASSVLSDRVGAGELFF
>TRBJ1-1|TRBV7-8|14|-|-
TGTGCCAGCAGCTTAGTTGTCCAGGTCACTGAAGCTTTCTTT
CASSLVVQVTEAFF
>TRBJ2-3|TRBV2|14|-|TRBD2
TGTGCCAGCCTACTAGCGCAAAGCACAGATACGCAGTATTTT
CASLLAQSTDTQYF
>TRBJ2-4|TRBV19|18|-|TRBD1
TGTGCCAGTAGTACCCGTCCCGGGACAGGACTACCCAAAAACATTCAGTACTTC
CASSTRPGTGLPKNIQYF
>TRBJ2-3|TRBV6-1|18|-|TRBD2
TGTGCCAGCAGTGTACGACTCTCACTAGCGGGGGCCACAGATACGCAGTATTTT
CASSVRLSLAGATDTQYF
>TRBJ2-7|TRBV10-3|18|-|TRBD1
TGTGCCATCAGTGAGGAGGTAGGACAGGGTCATATAGGGTACGAGCAGTACTTC
CAISEEVGQGHIGYEQYF
>TRBJ1-1|TRBV19|14|-|TRBD1
TGTGCCAGTAGTTGGGGGACAGCCAACACTGAAGCTTTCTTT
CASSWGTANTEAFF
>TRBJ1-2|TRBV5-4|15|-|-
TGTGCCAGCAGCTTGGGCGGCGGGCCGTTCTATGGCTACACCTTC
CASSLGGGPFYGYTF
>TRBJ1-2|TRBV4-3|14|once|-
TGCGCCAGCAGCCAAGATCGGGGGTTCTATGGCTACACCTTC
CASSQDRGFYGYTF
>TRBJ2-7|TRBV27|13|-|-
TGTGCCAGCAGCCGCCAGGTGACCTACGAGCAGTACTTC
CASSRQVTYEQYF
>TRBJ1-1|TRBV4-2|16|once|-
TGTGCCAGCAGCCACCCTCAGCCCACAGAGAACACTGAAGCTTTCTTT
CASSHPQPTENTEAFF
>TRBJ2-1|TRBV19|13|-|-
TGTGCCAGTGGCGGGGACCCCTACAATGAGCAGTTCTTC
CASGGDPYNEQFF
>TRBJ2-4|TRBV7-9|17|-|TRBD2
TGTGCCAGCAGCTTAAGAGGACTAGCGGGAGACGCGAACATTCAGTACTTC
CASSLRGLAGDANIQYF
>TRBJ2-1|TRBV27|16|-|TRBD2
TGTGCCAGCAGTCCAACCCCCAGCGGGGGGGCGCACGAGCAGTTCTTC
CASSPTPSGGAHEQFF
>TRBJ1-2|TRBV9|15|-|TRBD1
TGTGCCAGCAGCGTAGCTACGGACAGGGCAAAAGGCTACACCTTC
CASSVATDRAKGYTF
>TRBJ1-5|TRBV18|15|-|-
TGTGCCAGCTCACCGGACATGTTCGGGAATCAGCCCCAGCATTTT
CASSPDMFGNQPQHF
>TRBJ1-2|TRBV7-2|16|-|TRBD1
TGTGCCAGCAGCCCCGCGAAACAGGGGGCTGTGCGTGGCTACACCTTC
CASSPAKQGAVRGYTF
>TRBJ2-7|TRBV5-1|15|-|-
TGCGCCAGCAGCGTTACAGGGCTGAAATCCTACGAGCAGTACTTC
CASSVTGLKSYEQYF
>TRBJ2-1|TRBV7-7|16|-|TRBD1
TGTGCCAGCAGCTTAGAAGGTGGGACAGATTACAATGAGCAGTTCTTC
CASSLEGGTDYNEQFF
>TRBJ1-4|TRBV10-3|16|-|-
TGTGCCATCAGCGCCCAGCGTCTCTCTGATAATGAAAAACTGTTTTTT
CAISAQRLSDNEKLFF
>TRBJ1-2|TRBV11-2|16|-|TRBD1
TGTGCCAGCAGCAAGCGAGCCGGGACAGGGGGCTTTGGCTACACCTTC
CASSKRAGTGGFGYTF
>TRBJ2-1|TRBV7-2|12|-|-
TGTGCCAGCAGCCTCAGACTTAATGAGCAGTTCTTC
CASSLRLNEQFF
>TRBJ1-4|TRBV27|16|once|TRBD1
TGTGCCAGCAGTTCCGGGACAGGAGGGGCTAATGAAAAACTGTTTTTT
CASSSGTGGANEKLFF
>TRBJ2-3|TRBV10-3|14|once|-
TGTGCCATCAGTGATTCAGGGTCCACAGATACGCAGTATTTT
CAISDSGSTDTQYF
>TRBJ2-3|TRBV7-2|15|-|-
TGTGCCAGCAGCAGCTCGGGAGAGCTCACAGATACGCAGTATTTT
CASSSSGELTDTQYF